This note documents a single TCR beta chain sequence. This record belongs to a study of blood T cell repertoires in COVID-19. The ends were cut back, 4 bases at V and 3 bases at J, with 14 bases in the middle. There are 14 residues in the CDR3. In germline, CDR1 is SGDLS, CDR2 YYNGEE. Repertoires were generated with immunoSEQ multiplex PCR, while TCRdb's copy carries only in-frame clones and drops some. The profile shows about 120,000 clones, 65% to 85% of them singletons. The chain links TRBV9 to TRBJ2-7; unclear D gene. What was sequenced was PBMCs or T cells enriched from blood (not recorded which). This TCR was sampled from a woman in her 30s who had recovered from COVID-19. The CDR3 DNA reads as TGTGCCAGCAGCCCCGTCGTAGTCGGCTACGAGCAGTACTTC. Translating it yields CASSPVVVGYEQYF.